The rows below give T cell receptor beta chains drawn from one sample of a study of a mutant IDH1 vaccine in newly diagnosed glioma. The table came from immunoSEQ multiplex PCR; TCRdb's copy has only in-frame clones and leaves some out. The sample shows 15,000 to 20,000 clones, around four fifths of them seen only once. This specimen consisted of PBMCs, obtained from a glioma patient treated with radiotherapy, temozolomide or both. The receptors come from a man in his forties with glioma. Both conserved end residues are trimmed from each CDR3. Clone size, where shown, is once, few, many, or a class for clones that have expanded.

cdr3_aa,v_call,clone_size,j_call
ALQTGGIPYEQY,TRBV6-1,NA,TRBJ2-7
ASRLTGVGTDTQY,TRBV6-6,NA,TRBJ2-3
ASSQDTITGFSYYEQY,TRBV4-1,NA,TRBJ2-7
ASSLTPTWVKTNYGYT,TRBV7-8,NA,TRBJ1-2
ASSPIGSGKAIYYGYT,TRBV18,NA,TRBJ1-2
ASSKEWGTSGYQETQY,TRBV21-1,NA,TRBJ2-5
SVERQKREQF,TRBV29-1,NA,TRBJ2-1
ASSSRAPDTQY,TRBV9,NA,TRBJ2-3
ASRLTQDYGYT,TRBV12-2,NA,TRBJ1-2
ASRDYRDGEQF,TRBV2,NA,TRBJ2-1
ASSIRPDRYEAF,TRBV19,few,TRBJ1-1
ASSISRDRAYFNGYT,TRBV19,NA,TRBJ1-2
ASSPQGGDTQY,TRBV5-1,NA,TRBJ2-3
ASALASKRGTTDTQY,TRBV9,NA,TRBJ2-3
SVGAYTDTQY,TRBV29-1,NA,TRBJ2-3
ASSQSRNTIY,TRBV14,NA,TRBJ1-3
ASSRESRVINYGYT,TRBV21-1,NA,TRBJ1-2
ASRTGTTNTEAF,TRBV7-2,NA,TRBJ1-1
ASSASPRIKAGELF,TRBV10-2,NA,TRBJ2-2
ASSLDSPLDTQY,TRBV5-1,NA,TRBJ2-3
ASRTSGSMNEQF,TRBV6-1,NA,TRBJ2-1
ASNQGRNQPQH,TRBV6-6,few,TRBJ1-5
AISQGQDNEKLF,TRBV10-3,NA,TRBJ1-4
ATNSAGSSYEQY,TRBV5-4,NA,TRBJ2-7
ASRGLGGQNIQY,TRBV6-5,NA,TRBJ2-4
ASSLLSGTSTDTQY,TRBV7-8,NA,TRBJ2-3
ASSKGRGGEQY,TRBV11-3,NA,TRBJ2-7
ASSYSGIPSGNTIY,TRBV6-6,NA,TRBJ1-3
AISGQEEEGYT,TRBV10-3,few,TRBJ1-2
ASNQAPIQGYSNQPQH,TRBV19,NA,TRBJ1-5